The next 14 T cell receptor beta chains were all read from a single sample in a study of Tregs in tolerant kidney transplant recipients. The protocol was immunoSEQ multiplex PCR, while the TCRdb copy is restricted to in-frame clones and leaves out a portion. The data hold roughly 17,000 clones, with 82% observed a single time. The sequenced sample was Tregs from blood. These TCRs come from a human donor in good health.

The V and J genes are TRBV7-9 and TRBJ2-7; 10 bases align to TRBD2. There are 14 residues in the CDR3. V lost 2 bases, J lost 5 bases, and 3 bases stayed unmatched. Per the germline V gene, CDR1 is SEHNR and CDR2 is FQNEAQ (reference sequence). The CDR3 loop reads CASSLSGGVHEQYF. The CDR3 DNA follows: TGTGCCAGCAGCTTAAGCGGGGGGGTTCACGAGCAGTACTTC. Based on the CDR3 plus reference TRBV7-9 and TRBJ2-7, the full variable domain is DTGVSQNPRHKITKRGQNVTFRCDPISEHNRLYWYRQTLGQGPEFLTYFQNEAQLEKSRLLSDRFSAERPKGSFSTLEIQRTEQGDSAMYLCASSLSGGVHEQYFGPGTRLTVT.

Concerning this clone: Since no conserved phenylalanine or tryptophan closes the CDR3, a read error is the likely cause. The J gene is TRBJ1-2, the V gene TRBV14; D ambiguous. The CDR3 covers 14 residues. V gave up 1 base and J gave up 5 bases, with 11 bases separating them. In germline, CDR1 is SGHDN, CDR2 FVKESK. CDR3 in amino acids: CASSQGSGYYGYTL. The CDR3 DNA reads as TGTGCCAGCAGCCAAGGTTCGGGGTATTATGGCTACACCCTC.

The DNA for the CDR3 is TGCGCCAGCAGCCAAGGCCAGGGGGTCCCTAGGGACACTGAAGCTTTCTTT. Residues: CASSQGQGVPRDTEAFF. The chain carries TRBV4-1 and TRBJ1-1; 7 nucleotides agree with TRBD1. Germline-derived CDR1 and CDR2 are MGHRA and YSYEKL. This CDR3 spans 17 amino acids. V lost 1 base, J lost 3 bases, and 11 bases stayed unmatched.

The J gene is TRBJ1-1, the V gene TRBV30; D gene unclear. The germline CDR1 and CDR2 sequences are GTSNPN and SVGIG (reference sequence). Trimming stripped 2 bases from V and 2 bases from J, with 6 bases between. CDR3 length: 12 residues. CDR3 nucleotides: TGTGCCTGGAGTAGGTTCAACACTGAAGCTTTCTTT. Protein: CAWSRFNTEAFF.

The genes are TRBV5-1 and TRBJ2-3; no definite D call. Between the trimmed V and J ends, which lost 2 bases and 3 bases, there was a span of 7 bases. The germline V gene has CDR1 SGHRS and CDR2 YFSETQ. The CDR3 length is 13 residues. The CDR3 region is CASSLGRTDTQYF. The CDR3 coding sequence is TGCGCCAGCAGCTTAGGCCGGACAGATACGCAGTATTTT.

The V gene is TRBV4-1, the J gene TRBJ2-6, with D possibly TRBD1 on 5 matching bases. The V end lost 4 bases, the J end lost 0 bases, and 22 bases lay between the germline ends. The CDR3 runs 20 residues. Germline CDR1 MGHRA, CDR2 YSYEKL. The CDR3 here is CASSLFGLAGQRSGANVLTF. The CDR3 DNA is TGCGCCAGCAGCCTCTTTGGCCTGGCAGGGCAACGCTCTGGGGCCAACGTCCTGACTTTC.

This chain joins TRBV7-6 and TRBJ2-1; 10 nucleotides agree with TRBD1. Germline CDR1 is SGHVS and CDR2 is FNYEAQ. Trimming took 4 bases from V and 7 from J; bases not matched to a gene: 10. There are 16 residues in the CDR3. Here the CDR3 DNA reads TGTGCCAGCAGCTCACCCCGACAGGGGGCGAGGAATGAGCAGTTCTTC. This translates into CASSSPRQGARNEQFF.

Points on this clone: The same CDR3 also results from other DNA sequences found in this sample. This chain's CDR3 is CASSAAYNEQFF. The CDR3, as DNA: TGTGCCAGCAGTGCGGCTTACAATGAGCAGTTCTTC. V and J are TRBV2 and TRBJ2-1; D ambiguous. The CDR3 length is 12 residues. V lost 4 bases to trimming and J lost 4 bases, with 5 bases between them. CDR1 and CDR2 (germline): SNHLY, FYNNEI.

The V gene is TRBV18, the J gene TRBJ1-1; no clear D. The CDR3 totals 12 residues. V lost 2 bases and J lost 2, with 3 bases in between. Germline assignment: CDR1 KGHSH and CDR2 LQKENI. The CDR3 region is CASSPGNTEAFF. Here the CDR3 DNA reads TGTGCCAGCTCACCAGGCAACACTGAAGCTTTCTTT.

This chain links TRBV2 with TRBJ2-1; D gene uncertain. V was clipped by 4 bases and J by 8 bases, with 12 bases between them. Germline V lookup: CDR1 SNHLY, CDR2 FYNNEI. This CDR3 contains 13 residues. This chain's CDR3 is CASSVDRDDEQFF. CDR3 DNA: TGTGCCAGCAGTGTTGATAGAGACGATGAGCAGTTCTTC.

The chain carries TRBV7-2 and TRBJ2-2, with D hard to call. The CDR3 spans 18 residues. The germline V gene encodes CDR1 SGHTA and CDR2 FQGNSA. Trimming removed 6 bases from V and 6 bases from J, with 26 bases in between. CDR3 DNA: TGTGCCAGCAGTTCCCGGTCGCCTTATAGGGCCCCGGCCGGGGAGCTGTTTTTT. Its translation is CASSSRSPYRAPAGELFF.

The chain is built from TRBV9 and TRBJ2-4, with D perhaps TRBD2 (5 bases). The germline gives CDR1 SGDLS, CDR2 YYNGEE. This CDR3 contains 15 residues. With 4 bases removed from V and 6 bases from J, the gap between germline ends came to 17 bases. The CDR3 DNA is TGTGCCAGCAGCCCGAGGGAGCGGTTGGGAAACATTCAGTACTTC. Protein sequence: CASSPRERLGNIQYF. Using reference TRBV9 and TRBJ2-4 for the parts outside the CDR3, the full variable domain is DSGVTQTPKHLITATGQRVTLRCSPRSGDLSVYWYQQSLDQGLQFLIQYYNGEERAKGNILERFSAQQFPDLHSELNLSSLELGDSALYFCASSPRERLGNIQYFGAGTRLSVL.

This rearrangement joins TRBV6-1 to TRBJ2-3; D gene uncertain. Trimming shortened V by 7 bases and J by 2 bases, and 13 bases separated the two germline ends. The CDR3 is 14 residues long. CDR1 MNHNS and CDR2 SASEGT come from the germline V gene. The CDR3 protein is CASMRPYHTDTQYF. The CDR3 DNA is TGTGCCAGCATGCGGCCATACCACACAGATACGCAGTATTTT.

The CDR3 loop is CASSRRDTWSSGANVLTF. The CDR3 region has the DNA TGTGCCAGCAGCCGACGGGACACTTGGTCCTCTGGGGCCAACGTCCTGACTTTC. The chain joins TRBV11-3 to TRBJ2-6, with D perhaps matching TRBD1 (6 bases). The V gene lost 5 bases and the J gene lost 0 bases, with 17 bases spanning the gap. Germline lookup yields CDR1 SGHNT and CDR2 YENEEA. The CDR3 extends over 18 amino acids.